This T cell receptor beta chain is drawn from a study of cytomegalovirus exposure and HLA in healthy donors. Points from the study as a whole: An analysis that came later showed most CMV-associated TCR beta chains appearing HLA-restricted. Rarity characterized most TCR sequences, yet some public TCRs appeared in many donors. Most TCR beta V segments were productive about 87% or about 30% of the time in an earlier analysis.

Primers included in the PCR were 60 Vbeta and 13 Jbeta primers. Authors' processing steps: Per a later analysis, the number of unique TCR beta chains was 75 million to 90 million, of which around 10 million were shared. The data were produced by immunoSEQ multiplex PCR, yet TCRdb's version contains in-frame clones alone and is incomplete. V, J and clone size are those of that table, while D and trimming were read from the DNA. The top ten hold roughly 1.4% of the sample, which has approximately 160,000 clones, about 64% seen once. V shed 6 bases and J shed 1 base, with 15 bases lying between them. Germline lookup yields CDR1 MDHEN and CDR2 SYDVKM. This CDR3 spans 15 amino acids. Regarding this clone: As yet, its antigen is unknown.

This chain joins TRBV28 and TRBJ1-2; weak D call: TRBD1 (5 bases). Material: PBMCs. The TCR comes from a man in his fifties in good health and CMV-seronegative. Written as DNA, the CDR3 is TGTGCCAGCAGCCGGGGGGGGTCCCTTAACTATGGCTACACCTTC. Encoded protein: CASSRGGSLNYGYTF.